This T cell receptor (beta chain) was captured in a study of T cell repertoires in aging, cancer and after chemotherapy. Study-level results: In cancer patients, declining TCR diversity with age involved lost richness and lost evenness.

Rearranged V-D-J TRB sequences were amplified with a mixed TRB-A/B primer pool. Via MiXCR, TCRdb re-called the multiplex PCR reads, giving one row per CDR3 protein. The table lists some 500 distinct CDR3 sequences, around 27% of them singletons, with roughly 22% in the top ten. Details on this clonotype: Its specificity is not known.

TCR beta rearrangements were amplified from peripheral blood genomic DNA. This clonotype originated in a human donor with a solid tumor. Source material: blood.

In nucleotides, the CDR3 is TGTGCCAGCAGCTTACCGGACAGGGACGAGCAGTTCTTC. This encodes CASSLPDRDEQFF. This rearrangement joins TRBV7-9 to TRBJ2-1; 8 bases line up with TRBD1. Trimming took 2 bases from V and 10 from J; bases not matched to a gene: 4. In germline, CDR1 is SEHNR, CDR2 FQNEAQ (reference sequence). This CDR3 is 13 amino acids long. Using reference TRBV7-9 and TRBJ2-1 for the parts outside the CDR3, the full variable domain is DTGVSQNPRHKITKRGQNVTFRCDPISEHNRLYWYRQTLGQGPEFLTYFQNEAQLEKSRLLSDRFSAERPKGSFSTLEIQRTEQGDSAMYLCASSLPDRDEQFFGPGTRLTVL.